Included here is one TCR beta chain sequence, with context. No cognate antigen has been identified for it. It has no much larger one-base neighbor in the sample; base qualities were not kept. TCRbeta CDR3 regions were amplified from genomic DNA by means of the immunoSEQ Assay, a bias-controlled multiplex PCR. Per the original workflow: The number of nucleated cells in each sample was estimated from the amplification of reference gene primers within the assay. Sequence reads were collapsed and filtered to measure the absolute abundance of every unique TCRbeta CDR3 rearrangement. For each sample, productive Simpson clonality was calculated as the square root of Simpson's diversity index over productive rearrangements. Not all clones reach the TCRdb copy of this immuneACCESS table, which keeps in-frame sequences only. Checked studies attribute under half of the gap to unresolved V genes and leave the rest unexplained. V, J and clone size derive from that table, while D and trimming were established from the DNA sequence. The sample records around 50,000 clones, around 92% of which are singletons. The top ten clones comprise less than 2.5% of the sample.

CDR1 LNHDA and CDR2 SQIVND were looked up in the germline V gene (reference sequence). Trimming costs V 5 bases and J 0 bases, and their ends lie 14 bases apart. The cysteine opens and the phenylalanine closes a CDR3 of 15 amino acids. Only the CDR3 region is kept as DNA, spanning 45 bases read in frame from base 1. The source of the sample is a study of blood T cell repertoires in COVID-19 (dated by TCRdb to 2019 to 2021). Background for the entire study: Samples covering the acute and convalescent phases of COVID-19 were provided by collaborators in the United States, Italy and Spain. The prospective study material was composed of cDNA or gDNA derived from T cells, B-cell-depleted T cells, or PBMCs. Subjects who had been exposed to COVID-19, were actively infected with it, or had recovered from it provided the deeply sampled blood TCRbeta repertoires that made up the dataset. The repertoires were released in a freely available public database intended as a resource for research on the immune response to SARS-CoV-2. Samples were obtained from the ongoing ImmuneRACE study (first 160 participants) and from about 1,300 subjects provided by 6 global collaborators. A de-identified subject ID, COVID-19 status, age in years and sex were almost always included in the sample metadata. Where available, HLA class I and class II types were taken from metadata supplied by the sample provider and were not determined by assay-based typing.

What the research found in general, with its limitations: The quantity of clinical and demographic metadata differed by source and by participant and was supplied without curation.

The collaborating institutions used their own protocols to collect whole blood in K2EDTA tubes. Collaborator samples were shipped for TCRbeta analysis as frozen whole blood, isolated PBMCs, or DNA extracted from either sample type. The receptor's source is a human donor in a cohort sampled during active COVID-19. This chain joins TRBV19 to TRBJ2-7; too little of a D gene remains to name it. What was sequenced was peripheral blood. CDR3 loop: CASSRQGPSSYEQYF. DNA sequence: TGTGCCAGTAGTCGACAAGGTCCCAGCTCCTACGAGCAGTACTTC. When the CDR3 is completed using the reference TRBV19 and TRBJ2-7 genes on either side, the full variable domain is DGGITQSPKYLFRKEGQNVTLSCEQNLNHDAMYWYRQDPGQGLRLIYYSQIVNDFQKGDIAEGYSVSREKKESFPLTVTSAQKNPTAFYLCASSRQGPSSYEQYFGPGTRLTVT.